This TCR beta chain is drawn from a study of cytomegalovirus exposure and HLA in healthy donors. The CDR3 spans 15 residues. The PCR used 60 Vbeta and 13 Jbeta primers. TCRdb keeps only in-frame clones here, not all; method: immunoSEQ multiplex PCR. This repertoire shows tens of thousands of clones, about 73% found once; its top ten account for approximately 4.6%. Sequenced: PBMCs. The V call is TRBV21-1, the J call TRBJ2-5; the table's D call, TRBD2, was not checked against the DNA. TRBV21-1 is given as a pseudogene. This clonotype originated in a man aged 40-49 years in good health and CMV-seronegative. CDR3 protein: CASSKGVKGGKTQYF. CDR3 bases: TGTGCCAGCAGCAAGGGGGTAAAGGGAGGGAAGACCCAGTACTTC.